This TCR beta chain derives from a study of blood T cell repertoires in COVID-19. As for the study in general: The United States, Italy and Spain provided the acute and convalescent COVID-19 samples.

V shed 6 bases and J shed 0 bases, with 3 bases lying between them. The length of the CDR3 is 11 residues. Germline CDR1 and CDR2: SGHAT and FQNNGV. This clone has only one observation. TCRdb's table, derived via immunoSEQ multiplex PCR, lists solely in-frame clones and lacks some. The sample lists 110,000 to 150,000 clones, about 86% occurring once. The sequence was collected from an elderly woman with acute or convalescent COVID-19. The sample comprised peripheral blood. The gene calls are TRBV11-2 and TRBJ2-7, with no clear D. The CDR3 nucleotides are TGTGCCAGCAGGCGCTCCTACGAGCAGTACTTC. Amino acids: CASRRSYEQYF.